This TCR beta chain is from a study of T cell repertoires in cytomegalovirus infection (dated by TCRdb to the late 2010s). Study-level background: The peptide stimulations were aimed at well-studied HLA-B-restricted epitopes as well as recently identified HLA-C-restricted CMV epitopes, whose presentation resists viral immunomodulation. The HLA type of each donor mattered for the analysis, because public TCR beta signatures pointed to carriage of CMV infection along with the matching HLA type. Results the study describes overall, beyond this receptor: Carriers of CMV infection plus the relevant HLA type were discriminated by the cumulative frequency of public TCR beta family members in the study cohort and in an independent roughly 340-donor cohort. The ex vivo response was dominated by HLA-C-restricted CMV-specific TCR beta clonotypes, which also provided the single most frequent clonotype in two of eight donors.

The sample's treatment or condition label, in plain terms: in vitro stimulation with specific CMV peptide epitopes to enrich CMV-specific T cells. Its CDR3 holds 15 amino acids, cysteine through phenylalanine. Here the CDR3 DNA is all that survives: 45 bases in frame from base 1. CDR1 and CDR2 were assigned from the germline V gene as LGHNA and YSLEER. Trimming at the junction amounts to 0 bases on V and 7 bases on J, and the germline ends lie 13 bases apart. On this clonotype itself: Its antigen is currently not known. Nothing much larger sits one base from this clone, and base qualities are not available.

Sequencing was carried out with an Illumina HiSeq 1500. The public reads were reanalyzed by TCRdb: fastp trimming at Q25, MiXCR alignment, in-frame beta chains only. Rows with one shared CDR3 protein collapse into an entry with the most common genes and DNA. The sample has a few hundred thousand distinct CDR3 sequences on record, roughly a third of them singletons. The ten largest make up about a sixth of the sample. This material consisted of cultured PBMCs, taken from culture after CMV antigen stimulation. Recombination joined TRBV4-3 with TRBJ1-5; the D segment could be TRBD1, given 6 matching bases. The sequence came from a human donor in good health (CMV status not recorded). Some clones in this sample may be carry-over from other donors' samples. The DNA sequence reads TGCGCCAGCAGCCAAGATGTGGGGGCACGGCAGCCCCAGCATTTT. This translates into CASSQDVGARQPQHF.